This entry is about one T cell receptor (beta chain). Its antigen is still unknown. These data belong to a study of T cells in localized non-small cell lung cancer. Findings of the study overall: Uninvolved adjacent lung showed higher T cell clonality than tumor. Higher T cell density in the blood was associated with longer overall survival, whereas higher adjacent-lung clonality associated with shorter survival. When the top 100 tumor clones were examined, a median approximately 60 of them also appeared in the adjacent lung, which was paired and uninvolved.

Assay: immunoSEQ multiplex PCR; the TCRdb copy retains only in-frame clones and omits some. The data hold 40,000 to 60,000 clones, with around 81% observed a single time. There are 16 residues in the CDR3. The V end was cut by 3 bases, the J end by 0 bases, with 14 bases between. CDR1 is MGHRA and CDR2 is YSYEKL in the germline V gene. The chain joins TRBV4-1 to TRBJ1-1, with D perhaps TRBD1 (6 bases). This receptor was taken from a man between 40 and 70 years old with stage III lung adenocarcinoma. Sequencing used peripheral blood mononuclear cells, obtained before any cancer treatment. CDR3 nucleotide sequence: TGCGCCAGCAGCCAGGGGCCGACAGGCTTGAACACTGAAGCTTTCTTT. Translating it yields CASSQGPTGLNTEAFF.